The 10 T cell receptor beta chains presented below share a single source sample, sequenced in a study of CD8 T cells in Susac syndrome. It was with random hexamers that about 0.45 to 1 ug RNA was reverse transcribed. Each CDR3 protein gets one entry after TCRdb re-called the immunoSEQ multiplex PCR reads with MiXCR. The sample yields about 300,000 distinct CDR3 sequences, 65% to 90% seen once. The sequencing sample was made of CD8+ T cells from PBMCs. Receptor source: a human donor with multiple sclerosis.

The chain recombines TRBV1 with TRBJ1-2; the tabulated D call, TRBD1, remains unverified against the DNA. TRBV1 constitutes a pseudogene. The CDR3 contains 21 residues. The DNA for the CDR3 is TGCACCAGCAGCCAAGAGAGTGTCAGGAGGGACAGGGATTTATGGCACTATGGCTACACCTTC. This translates into CTSSQESVRRDRDLWHYGYTF.

The V call is TRBV6-2 or TRBV6-3, the J call TRBJ2-1; D remains ambiguous. The V and J ends lost 1 base and 7 bases respectively, with 5 bases between them. The germline CDR1 and CDR2 sequences are MNHEY and SVGEGT. There are 12 residues in the CDR3. The CDR3 is CASSYFRNEQFF. CDR3 nucleotides: TGTGCCAGCAGTTACTTCAGAAATGAGCAGTTCTTC.

This chain joins TRBV27 and TRBJ2-1, with D maybe TRBD2 (6 bases). Germline CDR1 and CDR2: MNHEY and SMNVEV (reference sequence). This CDR3 comprises 16 residues. Trimming pared 5 bases from V and 10 bases from J, leaving 24 bases between. The CDR3 is CASSPRLVSPSWEQFF. CDR3 bases: TGTGCCAGCAGTCCCCGACTAGTTAGCCCCTCCTGGGAGCAGTTCTTC.

This clonotype came up a few times. V is TRBV7-9 and J is TRBJ2-1; D gene uncertain. Germline CDR1 reads SEHNR; CDR2 reads FQNEAQ (reference sequence). The V end was cut by 3 bases, the J end by 0 bases, with 6 bases between. This CDR3 region has 14 residues. CDR3 sequence reads: CASSFPLSYNEQFF. CDR3 DNA sequence: TGTGCCAGCAGCTTTCCCCTCTCCTACAATGAGCAGTTCTTC.

This clonotype has just a few counts. The chain has TRBV10-3 and TRBJ2-3, with D perhaps matching TRBD1 (5 bases). Germline V gives CDR1 ENHRY, CDR2 SYGVKD. The CDR3 has 18 residues. The V end lost 2 bases, the J end lost 2 bases, and 20 bases lay between the germline ends. The CDR3 loop is CAISERGNSRQFTDTQYF. The CDR3 DNA is TGTGCCATCAGTGAGAGGGGTAACTCCCGCCAATTCACAGATACGCAGTATTTT.

The chain employs TRBV9 and TRBJ1-1; D perhaps matches TRBD1 (5 bases). The V and J ends lost 4 bases and 3 bases respectively, with 19 bases between them. Germline loops: CDR1 SGDLS, CDR2 YYNGEE. The CDR3 has 16 amino acids. DNA of the CDR3: TGTGCCAGCAGCCCCTCTCCAGGGAAACTGGACACTGAAGCTTTCTTT. Translated, it gives CASSPSPGKLDTEAFF.

The J gene is TRBJ1-5, the V gene TRBV13; TRBD1 agrees at 7 bases. This CDR3 is 15 amino acids long. CDR1 and CDR2 from the germline V gene are PRHDT and FYEKMQ (reference sequence). V dropped 0 bases and J dropped 6; count of bases not matched to a gene: 5. The CDR3 region has the DNA TGTGCCAGCAGCTTAGGCCTTGCAGGGGGTCAGCCCCAGCATTTT. It yields the protein CASSLGLAGGQPQHF.

V is TRBV30 and J is TRBJ1-1, with unresolved D. V was pared by 0 bases and J by 5 bases, with 7 bases between. Per the germline V gene, CDR1 is GTSNPN and CDR2 is SVGIG (reference sequence). CDR3 length: 12 amino acids. For the CDR3, the DNA is TGTGCCTGGAGTGTTGGGTTGACTGAAGCTTTCTTT. Translation gives CAWSVGLTEAFF.

J is TRBJ2-1 and V is TRBV3-1; 12 bases match TRBD2. The germline V gene has CDR1 LGHDT and CDR2 YNNKEL (reference sequence). The CDR3 loop spans 16 amino acids. V lost 0 bases and J lost 5; bases outside the gene matches: 2. The CDR3 DNA is TGTGCCAGCAGCCAAGACGCTAGCGGGAGGGACAATGAGCAGTTCTTC. Encoded protein: CASSQDASGRDNEQFF.

This sequence joins TRBV20-1 and TRBJ2-7, with 8 bases matching TRBD2. Unmatched junction bases numbered 3, after V lost 2 bases and J lost 3 bases. From germline, CDR1 is DFQATT and CDR2 SNEGSKA (reference sequence). The CDR3 runs 13 residues. Written as DNA, the CDR3 is TGCAGTGCTAGACAGAGCGGGGGCTACGAGCAGTACTTC. Its translation is CSARQSGGYEQYF.